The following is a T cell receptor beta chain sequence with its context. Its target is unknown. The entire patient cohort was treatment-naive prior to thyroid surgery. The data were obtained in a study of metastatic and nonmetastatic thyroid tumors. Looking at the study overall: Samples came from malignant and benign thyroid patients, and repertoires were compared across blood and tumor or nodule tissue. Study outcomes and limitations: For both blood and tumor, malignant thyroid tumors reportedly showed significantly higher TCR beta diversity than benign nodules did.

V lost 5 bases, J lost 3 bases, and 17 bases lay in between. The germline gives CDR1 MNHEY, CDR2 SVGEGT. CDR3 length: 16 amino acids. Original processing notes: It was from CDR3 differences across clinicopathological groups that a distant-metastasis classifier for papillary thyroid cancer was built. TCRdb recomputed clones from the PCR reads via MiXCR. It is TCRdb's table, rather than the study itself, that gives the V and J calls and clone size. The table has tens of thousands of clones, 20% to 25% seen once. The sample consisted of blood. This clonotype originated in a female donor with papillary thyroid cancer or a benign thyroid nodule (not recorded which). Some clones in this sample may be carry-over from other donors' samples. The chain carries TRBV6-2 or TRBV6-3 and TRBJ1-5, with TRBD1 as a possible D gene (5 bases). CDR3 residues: CASSNLRTLPNQPQHF. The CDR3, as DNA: TGTGCCAGCAGTAACCTTCGGACACTTCCCAATCAGCCCCAGCATTTT.